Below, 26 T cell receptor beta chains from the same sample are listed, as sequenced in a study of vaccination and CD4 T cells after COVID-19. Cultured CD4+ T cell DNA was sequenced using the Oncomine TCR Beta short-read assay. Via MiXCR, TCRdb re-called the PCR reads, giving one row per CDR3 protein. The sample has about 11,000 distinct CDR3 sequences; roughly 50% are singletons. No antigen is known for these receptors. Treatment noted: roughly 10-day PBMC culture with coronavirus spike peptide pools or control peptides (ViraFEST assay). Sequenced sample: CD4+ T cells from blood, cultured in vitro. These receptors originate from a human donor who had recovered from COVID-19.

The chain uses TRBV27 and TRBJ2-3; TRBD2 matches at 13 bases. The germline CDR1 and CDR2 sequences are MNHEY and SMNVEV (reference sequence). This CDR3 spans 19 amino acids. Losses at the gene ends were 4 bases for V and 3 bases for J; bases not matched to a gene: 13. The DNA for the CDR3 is TGTGCCAGCAGTTCACAACCCCGGACTAGCGGGAGCGGGACAGATACGCAGTATTTT. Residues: CASSSQPRTSGSGTDTQYF.

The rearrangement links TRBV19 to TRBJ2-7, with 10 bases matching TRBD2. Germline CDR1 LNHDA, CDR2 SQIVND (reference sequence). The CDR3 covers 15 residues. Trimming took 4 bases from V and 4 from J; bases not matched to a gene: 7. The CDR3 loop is CASSRAASGSYEQYF. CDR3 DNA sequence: TGTGCCAGTAGTAGGGCGGCTAGCGGGAGTTACGAGCAGTACTTC.

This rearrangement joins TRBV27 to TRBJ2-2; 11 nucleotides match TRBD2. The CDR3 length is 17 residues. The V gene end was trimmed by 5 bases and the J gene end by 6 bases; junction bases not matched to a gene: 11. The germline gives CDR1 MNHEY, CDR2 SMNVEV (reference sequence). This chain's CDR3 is CASSPLTGTSGAGELFF. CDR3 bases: TGTGCCAGCAGTCCACTAACCGGGACTAGCGGAGCCGGGGAGCTGTTTTTT.

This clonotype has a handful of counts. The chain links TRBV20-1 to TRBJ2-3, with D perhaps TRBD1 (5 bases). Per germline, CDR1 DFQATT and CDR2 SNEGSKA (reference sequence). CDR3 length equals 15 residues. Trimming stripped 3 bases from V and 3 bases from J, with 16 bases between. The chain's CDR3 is CSARRQGGGTDTQYF. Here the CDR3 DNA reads TGCAGTGCTAGGCGGCAGGGCGGTGGGACAGATACGCAGTATTTT.

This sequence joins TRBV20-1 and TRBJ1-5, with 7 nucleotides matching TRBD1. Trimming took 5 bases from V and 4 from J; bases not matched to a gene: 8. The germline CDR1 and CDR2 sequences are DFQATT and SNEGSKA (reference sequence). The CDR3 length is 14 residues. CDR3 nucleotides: TGCAGTGCTCAACAGGGGACACCTAATCAGCCCCAGCATTTT. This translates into CSAQQGTPNQPQHF.

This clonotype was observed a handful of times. CDR3 nucleotide sequence: TGTGCCAGCAGGCGAGGGAACTATGGCTACACCTTC. It translates to CASRRGNYGYTF. This rearrangement joins TRBV28 to TRBJ1-2; D not resolved. The V and J ends lost 6 bases and 2 bases respectively, with 7 bases between them. This CDR3 region has 12 residues. From germline, CDR1 is MDHEN and CDR2 SYDVKM.

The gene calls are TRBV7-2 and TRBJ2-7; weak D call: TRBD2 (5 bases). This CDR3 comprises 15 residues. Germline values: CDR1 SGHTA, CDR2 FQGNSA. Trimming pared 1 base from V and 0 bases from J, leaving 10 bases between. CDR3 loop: CASSLVGDSSYEQYF. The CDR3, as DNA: TGTGCCAGCAGCTTAGTCGGGGATAGCTCCTACGAGCAGTACTTC.

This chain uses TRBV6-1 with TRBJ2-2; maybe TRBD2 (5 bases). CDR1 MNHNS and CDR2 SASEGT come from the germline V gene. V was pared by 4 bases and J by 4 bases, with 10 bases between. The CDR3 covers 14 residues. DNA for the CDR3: TGTGCCAGCAGTGGCGGGTGGGGCACCGGGGAGCTGTTTTTT. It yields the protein CASSGGWGTGELFF.

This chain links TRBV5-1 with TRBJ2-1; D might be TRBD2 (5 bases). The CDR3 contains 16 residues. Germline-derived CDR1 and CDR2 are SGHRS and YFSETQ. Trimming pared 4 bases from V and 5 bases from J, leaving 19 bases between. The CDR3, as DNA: TGCGCCAGCAGCCCCCTGCCGGGGAACGTAAACAATGAGCAGTTCTTC. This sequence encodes CASSPLPGNVNNEQFF.

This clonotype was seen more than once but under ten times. DNA for the CDR3: TGTGCCACCAGCGGACCCACTGGCGAGCAGTACTTC. The encoded protein is CATSGPTGEQYF. The V gene is TRBV24-1, the J gene TRBJ2-7; D unresolved. The germline V gene has CDR1 KGHDR and CDR2 SFDVKD. V lost 7 bases, J lost 6 bases, and 12 bases lay in between. The CDR3 sequence is 12 residues long.

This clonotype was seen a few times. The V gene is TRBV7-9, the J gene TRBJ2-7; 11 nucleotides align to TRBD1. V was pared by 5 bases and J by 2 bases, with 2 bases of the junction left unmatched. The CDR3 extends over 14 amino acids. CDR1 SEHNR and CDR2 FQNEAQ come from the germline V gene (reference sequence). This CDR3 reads CASSRGQGAYEQYF. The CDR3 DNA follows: TGTGCCAGCAGCCGGGGACAGGGGGCCTACGAGCAGTACTTC.

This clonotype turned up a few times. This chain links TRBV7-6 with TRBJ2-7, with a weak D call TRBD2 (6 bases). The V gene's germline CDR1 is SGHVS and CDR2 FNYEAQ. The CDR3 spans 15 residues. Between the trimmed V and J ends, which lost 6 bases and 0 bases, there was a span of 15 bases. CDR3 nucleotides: TGTGCCAGCAGTCTGGACTACAGACGCTCCTACGAGCAGTACTTC. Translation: CASSLDYRRSYEQYF.

The DNA for the CDR3 is TGTGCCAGCTCACCCCGCAACGACAGGGCCCTAGGGTTCTTC. Its translation: CASSPRNDRALGFF. The chain has TRBV18 and TRBJ2-1; 7 positions match TRBD1. Per germline, CDR1 KGHSH and CDR2 LQKENI. CDR3 length: 14 residues. V shed 3 bases and J 15 bases; nucleotides not matched to a gene: 14.

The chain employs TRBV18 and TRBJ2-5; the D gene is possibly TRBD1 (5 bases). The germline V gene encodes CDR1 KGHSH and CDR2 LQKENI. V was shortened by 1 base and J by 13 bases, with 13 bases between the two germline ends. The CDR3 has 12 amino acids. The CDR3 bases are TGTGCCAGCTCACCACAGACAGACGAAAGGTACTTC. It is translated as CASSPQTDERYF. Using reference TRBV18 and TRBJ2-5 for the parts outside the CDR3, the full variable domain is NAGVMQNPRHLVRRRGQEARLRCSPMKGHSHVYWYRQLPEEGLKFMVYLQKENIIDESGMPKERFSAEFPKEGPSILRIQQVVRGDSAAYFCASSPQTDERYFGPGTRLLVL.

The CDR3 DNA follows: TGTGCCAGCAGTTTATGGGGGACTAGCGGAGGGAACACCGGGGAGCTGTTTTTT. It is translated as CASSLWGTSGGNTGELFF. The chain joins TRBV27 to TRBJ2-2; 11 nucleotides match TRBD2. CDR1 is MNHEY, CDR2 SMNVEV, per germline (reference sequence). CDR3 length equals 18 residues. After removal of 1 base from V and 1 base from J, the junction contained 5 bases not matched to a gene.

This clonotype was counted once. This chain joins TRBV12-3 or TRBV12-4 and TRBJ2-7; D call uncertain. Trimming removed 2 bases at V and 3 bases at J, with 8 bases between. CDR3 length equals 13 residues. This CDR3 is CASSLRLGYEQYF. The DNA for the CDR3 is TGTGCCAGCAGTTTACGGTTAGGCTACGAGCAGTACTTC.

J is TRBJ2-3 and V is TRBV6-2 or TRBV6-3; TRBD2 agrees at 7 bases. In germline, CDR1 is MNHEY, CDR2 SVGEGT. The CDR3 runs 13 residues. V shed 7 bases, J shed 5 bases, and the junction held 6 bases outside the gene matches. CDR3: CASKGLLGDTQYF. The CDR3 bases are TGTGCCAGCAAGGGACTACTAGGAGATACGCAGTATTTT.

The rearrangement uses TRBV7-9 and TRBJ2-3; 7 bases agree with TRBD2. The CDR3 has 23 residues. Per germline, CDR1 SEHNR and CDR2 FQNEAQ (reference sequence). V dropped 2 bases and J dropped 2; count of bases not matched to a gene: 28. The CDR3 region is CASSLLRDPNRALGGRITDTQYF. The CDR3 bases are TGTGCCAGCAGCTTATTGAGGGATCCCAATCGAGCGTTGGGGGGGAGGATCACAGATACGCAGTATTTT.

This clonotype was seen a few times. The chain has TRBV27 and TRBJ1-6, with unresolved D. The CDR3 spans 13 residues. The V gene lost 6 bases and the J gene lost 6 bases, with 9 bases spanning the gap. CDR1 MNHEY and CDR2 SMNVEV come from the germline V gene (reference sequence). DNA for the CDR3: TGTGCCAGCAGATATTCGGGTAATTCACCCCTCCACTTT. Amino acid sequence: CASRYSGNSPLHF.

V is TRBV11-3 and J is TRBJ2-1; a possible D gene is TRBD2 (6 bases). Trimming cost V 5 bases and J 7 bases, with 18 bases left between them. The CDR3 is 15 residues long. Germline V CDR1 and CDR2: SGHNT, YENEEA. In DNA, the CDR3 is TGTGCCAGCAGCCCCGACCGGGACTCCCCAAATGAGCAGTTCTTC. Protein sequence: CASSPDRDSPNEQFF.

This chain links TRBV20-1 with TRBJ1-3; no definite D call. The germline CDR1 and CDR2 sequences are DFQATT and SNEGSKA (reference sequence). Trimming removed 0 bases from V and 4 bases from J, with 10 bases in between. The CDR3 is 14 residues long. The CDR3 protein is CSARDPITGNTIYF. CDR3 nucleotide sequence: TGCAGTGCTAGAGATCCCATTACGGGAAACACCATATATTTT.

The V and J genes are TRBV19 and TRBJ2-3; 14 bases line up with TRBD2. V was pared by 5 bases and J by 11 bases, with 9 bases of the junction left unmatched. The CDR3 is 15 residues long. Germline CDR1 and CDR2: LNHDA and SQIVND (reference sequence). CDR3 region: CASSPPGLAGVGQYF. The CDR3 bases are TGTGCCAGTAGTCCTCCGGGACTAGCGGGAGTTGGGCAGTATTTT.

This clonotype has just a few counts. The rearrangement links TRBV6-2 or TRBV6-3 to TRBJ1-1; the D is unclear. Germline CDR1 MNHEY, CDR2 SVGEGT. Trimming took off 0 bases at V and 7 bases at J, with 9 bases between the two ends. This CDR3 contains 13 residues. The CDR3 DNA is TGTGCCAGCAGTTACTCGAGAGACCTTGAAGCTTTCTTT. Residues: CASSYSRDLEAFF.

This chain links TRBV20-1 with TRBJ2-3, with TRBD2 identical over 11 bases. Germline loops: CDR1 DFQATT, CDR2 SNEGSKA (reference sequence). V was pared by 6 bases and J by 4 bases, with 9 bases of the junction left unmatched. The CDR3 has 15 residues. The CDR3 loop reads CSARPLAGGADTQYF. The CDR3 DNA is TGCAGTGCCCGACCCCTAGCGGGAGGTGCAGATACGCAGTATTTT.

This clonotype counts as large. The CDR3 DNA reads as TGTGCCAGCAGGGATCCGGGACTAGTTATCTATGAGCAGTTCTTC. It specifies CASRDPGLVIYEQFF. The chain joins TRBV6-1 to TRBJ2-1; 8 nucleotides agree with TRBD2. V lost 6 bases and J lost 8; bases outside the gene matches: 12. Germline loops: CDR1 MNHNS, CDR2 SASEGT. This CDR3 has 15 amino acids.

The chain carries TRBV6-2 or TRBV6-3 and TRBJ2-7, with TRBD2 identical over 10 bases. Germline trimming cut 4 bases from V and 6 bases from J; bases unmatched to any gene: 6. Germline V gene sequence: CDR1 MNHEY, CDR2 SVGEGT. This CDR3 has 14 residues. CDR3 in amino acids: CASSFLAGVGEQYF. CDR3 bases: TGTGCCAGCAGTTTCCTAGCGGGAGTGGGCGAGCAGTACTTC.